The present T cell receptor (beta chain) was sequenced within a study of blood T cell repertoires in COVID-19. At the level of the study: Whether acute or convalescent, the COVID-19 samples came from the United States, Italy and Spain. PBMCs, B-cell-depleted T cells, or T cells provided the cDNA or gDNA that made up the material.

Original data processing: Amplified reference gene primers provided the basis for estimating nucleated cell counts. Produced via immunoSEQ multiplex PCR; TCRdb's table is partial and in-frame only. V and J calls and clone size are those listed in that table; D and trimming were worked out from the DNA. The table records approximately 140,000 clones, over 65% of them present only once. Material: peripheral blood. The receptor was derived from a man between 70 and 80 years old with acute or convalescent COVID-19.

The CDR3 DNA reads TGTGCCAGCAGTGCAGACAGGGACTATGGCTACACCTTC. This encodes CASSADRDYGYTF. This sequence joins TRBV6-6 and TRBJ1-2; 7 nucleotides match TRBD1. The CDR3 is made up of 13 amino acids. Germline V gives CDR1 MNHNY, CDR2 SVGAGI (reference sequence). J lost 3 bases, V lost 5 bases, and 3 bases had no gene match.